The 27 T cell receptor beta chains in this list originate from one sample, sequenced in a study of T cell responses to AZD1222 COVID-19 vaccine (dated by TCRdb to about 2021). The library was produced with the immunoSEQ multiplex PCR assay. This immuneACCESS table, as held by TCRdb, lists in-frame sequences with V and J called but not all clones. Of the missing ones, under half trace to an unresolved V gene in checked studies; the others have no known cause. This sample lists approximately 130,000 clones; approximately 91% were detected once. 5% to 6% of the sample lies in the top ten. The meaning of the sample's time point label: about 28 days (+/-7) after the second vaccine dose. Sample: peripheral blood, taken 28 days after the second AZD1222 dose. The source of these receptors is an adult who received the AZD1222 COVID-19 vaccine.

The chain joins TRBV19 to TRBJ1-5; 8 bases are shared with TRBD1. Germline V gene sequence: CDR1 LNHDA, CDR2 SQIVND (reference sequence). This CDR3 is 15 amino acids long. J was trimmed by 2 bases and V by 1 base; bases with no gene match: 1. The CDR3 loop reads CASSIAGQGNQPQHF. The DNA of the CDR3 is TGTGCCAGTAGTATAGCGGGACAGGGCAATCAGCCCCAGCATTTT. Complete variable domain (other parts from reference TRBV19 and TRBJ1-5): DGGITQSPKYLFRKEGQNVTLSCEQNLNHDAMYWYRQDPGQGLRLIYYSQIVNDFQKGDIAEGYSVSREKKESFPLTVTSAQKNPTAFYLCASSIAGQGNQPQHFGDGTRLSIL.

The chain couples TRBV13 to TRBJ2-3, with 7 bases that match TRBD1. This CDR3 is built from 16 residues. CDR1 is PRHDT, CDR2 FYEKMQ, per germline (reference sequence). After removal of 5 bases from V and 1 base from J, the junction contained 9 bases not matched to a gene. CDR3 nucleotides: TGTGCCAGCAGCCTGAGACAGGGCGCGGGCACAGATACGCAGTATTTT. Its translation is CASSLRQGAGTDTQYF.

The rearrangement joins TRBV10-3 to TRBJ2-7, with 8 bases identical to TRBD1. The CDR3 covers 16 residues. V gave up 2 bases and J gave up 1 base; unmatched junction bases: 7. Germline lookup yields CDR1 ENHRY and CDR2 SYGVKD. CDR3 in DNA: TGTGCCATCAGTGAGGTTGGGGACAGGAAGTCCTACGAGCAGTACTTC. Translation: CAISEVGDRKSYEQYF.

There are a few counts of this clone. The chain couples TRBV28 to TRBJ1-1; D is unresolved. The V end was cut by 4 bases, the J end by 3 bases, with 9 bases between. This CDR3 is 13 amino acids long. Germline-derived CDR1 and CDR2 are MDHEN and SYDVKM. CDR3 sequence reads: CASSSFRDTEAFF. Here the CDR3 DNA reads TGTGCCAGCAGTTCCTTCCGGGACACTGAAGCTTTCTTT. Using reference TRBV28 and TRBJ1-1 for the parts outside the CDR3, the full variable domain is DVKVTQSSRYLVKRTGEKVFLECVQDMDHENMFWYRQDPGLGLRLIYFSYDVKMKEKGDIPEGYSVSREKKERFSLILESASTNQTSMYLCASSSFRDTEAFFGQGTRLTVV.

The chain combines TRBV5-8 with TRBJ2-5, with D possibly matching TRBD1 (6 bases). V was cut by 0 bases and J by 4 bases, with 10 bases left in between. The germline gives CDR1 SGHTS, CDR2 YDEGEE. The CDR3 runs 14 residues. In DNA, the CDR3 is TGTGCCAGCAGCTTGGAAGGGGGTAGAGAGACCCAGTACTTC. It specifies CASSLEGGRETQYF.

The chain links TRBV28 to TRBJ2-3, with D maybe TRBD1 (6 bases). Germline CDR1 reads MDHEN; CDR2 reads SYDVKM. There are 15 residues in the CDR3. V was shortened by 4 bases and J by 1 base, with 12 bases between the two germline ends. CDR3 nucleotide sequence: TGTGCCAGCAGTTCACATGGGGGCGGCACAGATACGCAGTATTTT. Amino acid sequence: CASSSHGGGTDTQYF.

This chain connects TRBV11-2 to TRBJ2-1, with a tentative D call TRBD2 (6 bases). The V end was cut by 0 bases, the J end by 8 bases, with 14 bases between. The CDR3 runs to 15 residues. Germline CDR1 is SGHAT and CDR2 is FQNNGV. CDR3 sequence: CASSLELAAEDEQFF. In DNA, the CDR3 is TGTGCCAGCAGCTTAGAATTAGCGGCCGAGGATGAGCAGTTCTTC.

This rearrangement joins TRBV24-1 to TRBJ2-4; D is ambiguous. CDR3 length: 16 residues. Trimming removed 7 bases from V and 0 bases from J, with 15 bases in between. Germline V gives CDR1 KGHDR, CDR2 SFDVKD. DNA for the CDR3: TGTGCCACCAGGCATGCTCTCCAAAAAGCCAAAAACATTCAGTACTTC. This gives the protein CATRHALQKAKNIQYF.

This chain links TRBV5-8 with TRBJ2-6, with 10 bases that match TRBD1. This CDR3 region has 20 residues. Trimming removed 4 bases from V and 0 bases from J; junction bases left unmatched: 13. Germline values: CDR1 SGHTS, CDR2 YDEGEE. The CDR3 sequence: CASSPMGQGYFRSGANVLTF. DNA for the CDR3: TGTGCCAGCAGCCCAATGGGACAGGGGTATTTTCGCTCTGGGGCCAACGTCCTGACTTTC.

The CDR3 is CSVAGTGVFGDGYTF. CDR3 sequence (DNA): TGCAGCGTTGCCGGGACAGGGGTTTTTGGGGATGGCTACACCTTC. The chain combines TRBV29-1 with TRBJ1-2; 10 nucleotides line up with TRBD1. The ends lost 4 bases at V and 6 bases at J; junction bases unmatched: 11. CDR3 length: 15 amino acids. Germline loops: CDR1 SQVTM, CDR2 ANQGSEA.

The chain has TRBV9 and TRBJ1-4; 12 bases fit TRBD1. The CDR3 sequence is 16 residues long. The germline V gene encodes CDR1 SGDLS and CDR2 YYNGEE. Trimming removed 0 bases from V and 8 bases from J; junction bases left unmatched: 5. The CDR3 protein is CASSVGDGTGGEKLFF. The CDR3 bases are TGTGCCAGCAGCGTAGGAGACGGGACAGGGGGCGAAAAACTGTTTTTT.

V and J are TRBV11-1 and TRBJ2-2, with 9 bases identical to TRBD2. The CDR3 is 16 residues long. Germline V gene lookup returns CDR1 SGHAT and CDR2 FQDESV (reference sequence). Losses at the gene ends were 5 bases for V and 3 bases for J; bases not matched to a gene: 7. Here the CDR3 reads CASSPGVAGDTGELFF. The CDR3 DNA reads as TGTGCCAGCAGCCCCGGGGTAGCGGGGGACACCGGGGAGCTGTTTTTT.

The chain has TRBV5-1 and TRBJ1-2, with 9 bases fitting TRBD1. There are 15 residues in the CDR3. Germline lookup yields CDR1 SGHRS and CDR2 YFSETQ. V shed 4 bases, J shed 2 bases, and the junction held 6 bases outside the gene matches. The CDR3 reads CASSGQGSSNYGYTF. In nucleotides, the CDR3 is TGCGCCAGCAGCGGACAGGGGAGTTCAAACTATGGCTACACCTTC.

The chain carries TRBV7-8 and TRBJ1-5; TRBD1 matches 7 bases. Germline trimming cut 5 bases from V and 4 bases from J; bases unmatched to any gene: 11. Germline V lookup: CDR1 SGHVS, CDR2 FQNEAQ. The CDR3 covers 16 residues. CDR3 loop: CASSPSRGARNQPQHF. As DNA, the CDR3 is TGTGCCAGCAGCCCAAGCAGGGGGGCGAGGAATCAGCCCCAGCATTTT.

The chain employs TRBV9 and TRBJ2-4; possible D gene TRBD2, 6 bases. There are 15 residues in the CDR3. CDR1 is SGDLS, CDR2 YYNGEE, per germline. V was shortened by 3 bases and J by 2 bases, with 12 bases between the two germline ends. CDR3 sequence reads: CASSASGSTKNIQYF. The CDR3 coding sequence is TGTGCCAGCAGCGCCTCCGGGAGTACCAAAAACATTCAGTACTTC.

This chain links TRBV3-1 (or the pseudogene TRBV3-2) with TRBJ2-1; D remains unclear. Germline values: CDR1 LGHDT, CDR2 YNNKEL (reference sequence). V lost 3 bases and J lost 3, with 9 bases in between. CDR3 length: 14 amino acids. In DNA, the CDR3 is TGTGCCAGCAGCCAGAGAGCCCTCTACAATGAGCAGTTCTTC. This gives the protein CASSQRALYNEQFF.

CDR3 in amino acids: CASTYSNQPQHF. CDR3 bases: TGTGCCAGCACCTATAGCAATCAGCCCCAGCATTTT. The V call is TRBV7-2, the J call TRBJ1-5; D uncertain. Trimming removed 7 bases from V and 0 bases from J, with 4 bases in between. Germline values: CDR1 SGHTA, CDR2 FQGNSA. The CDR3 loop spans 12 amino acids.

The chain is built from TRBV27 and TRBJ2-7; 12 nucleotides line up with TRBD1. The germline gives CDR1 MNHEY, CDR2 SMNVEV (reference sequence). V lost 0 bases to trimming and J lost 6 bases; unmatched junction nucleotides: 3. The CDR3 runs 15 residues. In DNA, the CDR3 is TGTGCCAGCAGTTTATCGGGACAGGGGGCTGGCGAGCAGTACTTC. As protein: CASSLSGQGAGEQYF.

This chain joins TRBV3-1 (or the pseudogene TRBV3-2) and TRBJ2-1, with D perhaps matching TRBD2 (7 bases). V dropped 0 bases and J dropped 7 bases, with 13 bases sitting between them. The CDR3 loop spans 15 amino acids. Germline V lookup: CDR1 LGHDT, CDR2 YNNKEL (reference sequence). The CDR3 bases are TGTGCCAGCAGCCAAGATAGGGAGGGGGAGAATGAGCAGTTCTTC. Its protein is CASSQDREGENEQFF.

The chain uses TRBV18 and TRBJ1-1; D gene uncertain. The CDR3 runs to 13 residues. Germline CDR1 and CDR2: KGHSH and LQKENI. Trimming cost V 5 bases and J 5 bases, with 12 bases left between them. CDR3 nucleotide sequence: TGTGCCAGCTCATCCGGTGGATGGACTGAAGCTTTCTTT. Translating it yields CASSSGGWTEAFF. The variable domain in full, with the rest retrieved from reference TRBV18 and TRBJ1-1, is NAGVMQNPRHLVRRRGQEARLRCSPMKGHSHVYWYRQLPEEGLKFMVYLQKENIIDESGMPKERFSAEFPKEGPSILRIQQVVRGDSAAYFCASSSGGWTEAFFGQGTRLTVV.

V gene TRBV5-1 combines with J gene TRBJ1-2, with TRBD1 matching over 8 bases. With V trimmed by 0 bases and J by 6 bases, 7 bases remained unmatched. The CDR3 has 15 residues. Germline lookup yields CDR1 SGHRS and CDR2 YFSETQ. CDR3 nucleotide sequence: TGCGCCAGCAGCTTGGCGGCAGGGGGCGGAAATGGCTACACCTTC. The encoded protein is CASSLAAGGGNGYTF.

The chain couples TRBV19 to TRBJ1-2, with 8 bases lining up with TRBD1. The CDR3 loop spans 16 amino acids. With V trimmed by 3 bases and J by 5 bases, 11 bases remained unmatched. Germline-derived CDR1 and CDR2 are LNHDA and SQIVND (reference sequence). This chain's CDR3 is CASSMIQGGQDYGYTF. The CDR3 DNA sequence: TGTGCCAGTAGTATGATTCAGGGGGGACAGGATTATGGCTACACCTTC.

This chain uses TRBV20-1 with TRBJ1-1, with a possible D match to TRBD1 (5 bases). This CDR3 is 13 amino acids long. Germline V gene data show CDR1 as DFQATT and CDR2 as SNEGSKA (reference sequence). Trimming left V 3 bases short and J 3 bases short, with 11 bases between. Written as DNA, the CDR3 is TGCAGTGCTAGTCGCAGGGCTGACACTGAAGCTTTCTTT. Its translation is CSASRRADTEAFF.

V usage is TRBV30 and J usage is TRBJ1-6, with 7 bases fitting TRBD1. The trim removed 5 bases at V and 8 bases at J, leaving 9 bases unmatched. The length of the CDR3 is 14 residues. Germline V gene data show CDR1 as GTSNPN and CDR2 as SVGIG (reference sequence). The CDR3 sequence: CAWDRVKGDSPLHF. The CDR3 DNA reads TGTGCCTGGGACAGGGTGAAGGGGGATTCACCCCTCCACTTT. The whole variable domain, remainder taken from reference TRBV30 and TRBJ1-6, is SQTIHQWPATLVQPVGSPLSLECTVEGTSNPNLYWYRQAAGRGLQLLFYSVGIGQISSEVPQNLSASRPQDRQFILSSKKLLLSDSGFYLCAWDRVKGDSPLHFGNGTRLTVT.

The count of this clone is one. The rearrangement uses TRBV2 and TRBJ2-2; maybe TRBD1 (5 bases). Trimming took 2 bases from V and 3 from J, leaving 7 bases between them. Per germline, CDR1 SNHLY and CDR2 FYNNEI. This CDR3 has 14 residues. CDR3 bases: TGTGCCAGCAGTGAACAGGGTCACACCGGGGAGCTGTTTTTT. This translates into CASSEQGHTGELFF.

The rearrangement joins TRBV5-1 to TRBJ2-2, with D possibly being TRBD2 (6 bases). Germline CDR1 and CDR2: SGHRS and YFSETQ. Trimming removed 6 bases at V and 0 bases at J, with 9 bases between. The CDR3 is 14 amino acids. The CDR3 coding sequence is TGCGCCAGCACCGGGGGTTCGAACACCGGGGAGCTGTTTTTT. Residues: CASTGGSNTGELFF.

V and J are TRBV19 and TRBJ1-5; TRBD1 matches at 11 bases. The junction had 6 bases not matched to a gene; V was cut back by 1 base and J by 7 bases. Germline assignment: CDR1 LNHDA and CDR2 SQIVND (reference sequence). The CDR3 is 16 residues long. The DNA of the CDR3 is TGTGCCAGTAGTATAGGAGGGACAGGGGGATGGCAGCCCCAGCATTTT. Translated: CASSIGGTGGWQPQHF.